This T cell receptor (beta chain) was obtained from a study of Ad26.COV2.S vaccination and SARS-CoV-2 variants. In the study overall: Ad26.COV2.S was injected intramuscularly once or twice, 56 days apart. General observations from the study: Reportedly, after vaccination the spike-specific CD8+ and CD4+ T cell responses displayed substantial breadth.

About this clone itself: Its matching antigen is unknown.

Treatment meaning: some 20 received Ad26.COV2.S at low or high dose, single or two shots; several received placebo; per-sample allocation not given. Collection of the samples took place on day 63 after the first injection of vaccine or placebo. Using immunoSEQ multiplex PCR, the repertoire was profiled, and TCRdb retains in-frame clones only, with some absent. The repertoire holds around 380,000 clones, with 75% to 90% as singletons. This receptor was taken from a person aged 18-60 years who received the Ad26.COV2.S COVID-19 vaccine or a placebo. The sequences come from peripheral blood, collected in a trial of Ad26.COV2.S vaccine versus placebo.

CDR3 sequence: CASSPTSGGHYEQYF. CDR3 coding DNA: TGTGCCAGCAGTCCGACTAGCGGGGGCCACTACGAGCAGTACTTC. The J gene is TRBJ2-7, the V gene TRBV27; 12 nucleotides match TRBD2. V was pared by 5 bases and J by 3 bases, with 5 bases of the junction left unmatched. The CDR3 totals 15 residues. Germline V lookup: CDR1 MNHEY, CDR2 SMNVEV (reference sequence).